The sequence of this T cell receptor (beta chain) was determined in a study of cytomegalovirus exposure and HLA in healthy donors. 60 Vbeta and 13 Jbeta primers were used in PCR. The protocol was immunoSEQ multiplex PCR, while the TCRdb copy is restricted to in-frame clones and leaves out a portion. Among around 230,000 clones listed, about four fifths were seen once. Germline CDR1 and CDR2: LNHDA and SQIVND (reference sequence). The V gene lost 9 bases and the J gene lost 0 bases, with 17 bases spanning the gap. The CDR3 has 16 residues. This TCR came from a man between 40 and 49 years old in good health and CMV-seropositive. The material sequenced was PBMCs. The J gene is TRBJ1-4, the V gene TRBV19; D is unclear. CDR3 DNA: TGTGCCAGCGCCGTTCTCAGGCCAGCAACTAATGAAAAACTGTTTTTT. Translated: CASAVLRPATNEKLFF.